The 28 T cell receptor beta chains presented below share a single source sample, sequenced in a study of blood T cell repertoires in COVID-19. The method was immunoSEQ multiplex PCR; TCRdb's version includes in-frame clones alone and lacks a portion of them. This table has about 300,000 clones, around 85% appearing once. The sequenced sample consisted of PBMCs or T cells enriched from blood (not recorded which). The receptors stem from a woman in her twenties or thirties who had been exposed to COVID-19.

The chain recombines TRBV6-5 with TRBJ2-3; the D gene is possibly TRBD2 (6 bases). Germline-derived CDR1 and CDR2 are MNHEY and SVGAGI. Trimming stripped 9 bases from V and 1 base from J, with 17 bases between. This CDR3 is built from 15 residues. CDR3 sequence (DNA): TGTGCCAGTGGTACTTTCTCGGGGGGCACAGATACGCAGTATTTT. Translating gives CASGTFSGGTDTQYF.

CDR3 in DNA: TGTGCCAGCAGCCAGGGCGACAGGGTGGTGGACACTGAAGCTTTCTTT. This codes for CASSQGDRVVDTEAFF. This chain links TRBV3-1 (or the pseudogene TRBV3-2) with TRBJ1-1; TRBD1 agrees at 7 bases. CDR1 and CDR2 from the germline V gene are LGHDT and YNNKEL (reference sequence). J was trimmed by 3 bases and V by 3 bases; bases with no gene match: 10. The CDR3 has 16 residues.

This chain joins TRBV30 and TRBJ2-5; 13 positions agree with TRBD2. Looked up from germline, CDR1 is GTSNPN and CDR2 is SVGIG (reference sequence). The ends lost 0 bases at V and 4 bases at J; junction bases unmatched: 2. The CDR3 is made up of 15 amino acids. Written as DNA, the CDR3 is TGTGCCTGGAGTGTACTAGCGGGGGGGCCAGAGACCCAGTACTTC. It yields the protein CAWSVLAGGPETQYF.

The CDR3 protein is CASSLTGGTGEQYF. As DNA, the CDR3 is TGTGCCAGCAGCTTAACAGGGGGCACCGGCGAGCAGTACTTC. This chain uses TRBV6-5 with TRBJ2-7; 9 bases are a match to TRBD1. V gave up 6 bases and J gave up 6 bases; unmatched junction bases: 9. The germline CDR1 and CDR2 sequences are MNHEY and SVGAGI. The CDR3 runs 14 residues.

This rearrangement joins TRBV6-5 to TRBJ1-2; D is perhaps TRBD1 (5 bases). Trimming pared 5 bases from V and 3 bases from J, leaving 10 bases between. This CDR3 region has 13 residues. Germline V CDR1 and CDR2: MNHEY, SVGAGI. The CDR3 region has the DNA TGTGCCAGCAGTAGAGGACACGACTATGGCTACACCTTC. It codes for CASSRGHDYGYTF.

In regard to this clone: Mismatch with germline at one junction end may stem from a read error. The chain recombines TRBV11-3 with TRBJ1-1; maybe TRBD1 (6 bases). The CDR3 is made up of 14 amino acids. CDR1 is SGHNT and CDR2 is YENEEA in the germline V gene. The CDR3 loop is CASSKGGAPTAAFF. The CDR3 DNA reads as TGTGCCAGCAGCAAAGGGGGGGCACCGACTGCAGCTTTCTTT.

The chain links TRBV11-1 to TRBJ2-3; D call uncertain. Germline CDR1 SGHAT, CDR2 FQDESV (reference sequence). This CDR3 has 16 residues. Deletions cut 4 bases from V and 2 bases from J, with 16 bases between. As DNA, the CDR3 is TGTGCCAGCAGCTACGCTCCTCGCTATACCACAGATACGCAGTATTTT. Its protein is CASSYAPRYTTDTQYF. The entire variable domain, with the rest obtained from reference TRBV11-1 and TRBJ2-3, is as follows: EAEVAQSPRYKITEKSQAVAFWCDPISGHATLYWYRQILGQGPELLVQFQDESVVDDSQLPKDRFSAERLKGVDSTLKIQPAELGDSAMYLCASSYAPRYTTDTQYFGPGTRLTVL.

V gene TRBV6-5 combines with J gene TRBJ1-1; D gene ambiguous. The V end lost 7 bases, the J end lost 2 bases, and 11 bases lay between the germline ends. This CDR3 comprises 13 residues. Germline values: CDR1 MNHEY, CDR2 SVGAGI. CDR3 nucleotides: TGTGCCAGCAAGGTAACAGTCAACACTGAAGCTTTCTTT. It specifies CASKVTVNTEAFF.

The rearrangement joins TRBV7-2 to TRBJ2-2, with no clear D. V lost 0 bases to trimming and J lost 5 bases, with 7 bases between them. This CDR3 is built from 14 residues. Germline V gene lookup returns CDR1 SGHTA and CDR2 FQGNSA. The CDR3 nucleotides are TGTGCCAGCAGCTTAGCGGTAGCAACCGGGGAGCTGTTTTTT. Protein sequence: CASSLAVATGELFF.

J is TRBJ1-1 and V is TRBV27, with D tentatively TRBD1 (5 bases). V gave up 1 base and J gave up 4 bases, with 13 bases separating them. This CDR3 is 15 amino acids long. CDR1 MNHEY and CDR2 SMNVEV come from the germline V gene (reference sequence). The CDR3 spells CASSLLGDLGTEAFF. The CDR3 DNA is TGTGCCAGCAGTTTATTAGGGGATTTGGGCACTGAAGCTTTCTTT.

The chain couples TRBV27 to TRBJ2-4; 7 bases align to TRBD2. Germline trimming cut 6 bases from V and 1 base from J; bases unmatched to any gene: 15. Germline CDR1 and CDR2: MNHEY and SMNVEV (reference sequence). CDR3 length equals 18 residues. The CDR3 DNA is TGTGCCAGCAGGTGGCGGGAGATAAGGGTGGAGGCCAAAAACATTCAGTACTTC. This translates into CASRWREIRVEAKNIQYF.

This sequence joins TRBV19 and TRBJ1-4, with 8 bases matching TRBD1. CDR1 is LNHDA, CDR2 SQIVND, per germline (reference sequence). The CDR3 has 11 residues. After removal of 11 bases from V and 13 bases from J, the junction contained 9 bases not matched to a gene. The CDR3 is CAAQNRGRLFF. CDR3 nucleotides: TGTGCCGCACAAAACAGGGGGAGACTGTTTTTT.

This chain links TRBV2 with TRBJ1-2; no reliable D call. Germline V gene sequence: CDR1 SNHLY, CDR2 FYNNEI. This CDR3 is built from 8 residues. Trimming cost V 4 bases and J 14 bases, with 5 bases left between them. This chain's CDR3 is CASSGHTF. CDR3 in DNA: TGTGCCAGCAGTGGGCATACCTTC.

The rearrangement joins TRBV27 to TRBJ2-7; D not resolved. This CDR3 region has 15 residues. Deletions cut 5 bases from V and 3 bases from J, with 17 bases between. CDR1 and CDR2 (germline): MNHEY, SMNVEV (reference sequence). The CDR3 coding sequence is TGTGCCAGCAGTCCCTCCCGCGGCGGATTCTACGAGCAGTACTTC. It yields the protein CASSPSRGGFYEQYF.

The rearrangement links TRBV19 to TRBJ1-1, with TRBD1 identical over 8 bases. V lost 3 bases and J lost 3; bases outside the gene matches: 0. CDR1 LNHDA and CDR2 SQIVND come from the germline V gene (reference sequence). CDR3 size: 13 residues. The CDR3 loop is CASSMDRDTEAFF. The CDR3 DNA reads TGTGCCAGTAGTATGGACAGGGACACTGAAGCTTTCTTT.

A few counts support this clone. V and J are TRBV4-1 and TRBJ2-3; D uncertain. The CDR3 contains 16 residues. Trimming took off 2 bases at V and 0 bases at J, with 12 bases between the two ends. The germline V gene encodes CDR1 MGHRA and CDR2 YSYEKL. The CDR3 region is CASSQRTQSSTDTQYF. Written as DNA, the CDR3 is TGCGCCAGCAGCCAAAGAACACAGTCCAGCACAGATACGCAGTATTTT.

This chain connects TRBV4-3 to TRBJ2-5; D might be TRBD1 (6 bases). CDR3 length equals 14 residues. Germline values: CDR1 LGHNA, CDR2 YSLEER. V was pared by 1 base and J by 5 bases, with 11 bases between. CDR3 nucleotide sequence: TGCGCCAGCAGCCAAGCACAGGGTCGGGAGACCCAGTACTTC. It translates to CASSQAQGRETQYF.

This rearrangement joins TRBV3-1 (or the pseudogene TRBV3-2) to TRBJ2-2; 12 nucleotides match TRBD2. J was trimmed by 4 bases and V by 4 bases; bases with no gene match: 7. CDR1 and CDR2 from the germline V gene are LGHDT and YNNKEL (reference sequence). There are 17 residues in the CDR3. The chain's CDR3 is CASSPNPGLAGTGELFF. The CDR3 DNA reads TGTGCCAGCAGCCCAAATCCGGGACTAGCGGGCACCGGGGAGCTGTTTTTT.

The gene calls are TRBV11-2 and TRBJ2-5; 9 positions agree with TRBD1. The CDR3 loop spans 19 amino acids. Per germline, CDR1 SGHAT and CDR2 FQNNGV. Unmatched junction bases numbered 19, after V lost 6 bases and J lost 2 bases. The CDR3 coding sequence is TGTGCCAGCAGTGACTCCGGGACAGGGAAGGGACTAATACAAGAGACCCAGTACTTC. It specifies CASSDSGTGKGLIQETQYF.

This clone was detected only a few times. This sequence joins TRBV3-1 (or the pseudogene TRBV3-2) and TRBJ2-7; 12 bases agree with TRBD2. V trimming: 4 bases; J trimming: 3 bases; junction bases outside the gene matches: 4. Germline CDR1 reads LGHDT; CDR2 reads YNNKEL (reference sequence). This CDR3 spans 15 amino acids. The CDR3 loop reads CASSRSTSGSYEQYF. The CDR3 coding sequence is TGTGCCAGCAGCCGATCGACTAGCGGGAGCTACGAGCAGTACTTC.

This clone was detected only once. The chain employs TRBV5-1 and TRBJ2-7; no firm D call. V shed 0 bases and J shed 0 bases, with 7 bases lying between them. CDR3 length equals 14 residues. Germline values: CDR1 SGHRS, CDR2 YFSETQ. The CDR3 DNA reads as TGCGCCAGCAGCTTGGGGTCGGGCTCCTACGAGCAGTACTTC. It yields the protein CASSLGSGSYEQYF.

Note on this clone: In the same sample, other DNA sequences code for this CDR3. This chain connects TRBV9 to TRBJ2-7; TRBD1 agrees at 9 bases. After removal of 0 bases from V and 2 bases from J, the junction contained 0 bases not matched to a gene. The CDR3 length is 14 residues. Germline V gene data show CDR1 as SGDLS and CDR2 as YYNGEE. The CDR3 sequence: CASSVGDRAYEQYF. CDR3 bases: TGTGCCAGCAGCGTAGGGGACAGGGCCTACGAGCAGTACTTC.

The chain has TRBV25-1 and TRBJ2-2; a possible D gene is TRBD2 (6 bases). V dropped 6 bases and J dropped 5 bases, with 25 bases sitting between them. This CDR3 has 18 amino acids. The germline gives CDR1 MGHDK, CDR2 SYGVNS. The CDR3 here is CASRPGDSGGLRTGELFF. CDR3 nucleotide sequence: TGTGCCAGCAGACCCGGCGACTCCGGGGGTCTTAGGACCGGGGAGCTGTTTTTT.

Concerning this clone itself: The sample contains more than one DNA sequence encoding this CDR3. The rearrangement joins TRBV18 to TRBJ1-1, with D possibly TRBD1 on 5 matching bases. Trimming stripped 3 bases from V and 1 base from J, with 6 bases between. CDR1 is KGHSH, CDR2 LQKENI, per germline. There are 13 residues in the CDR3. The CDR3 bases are TGTGCCAGCTCACCCCAGGGGAACACTGAAGCTTTCTTT. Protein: CASSPQGNTEAFF.

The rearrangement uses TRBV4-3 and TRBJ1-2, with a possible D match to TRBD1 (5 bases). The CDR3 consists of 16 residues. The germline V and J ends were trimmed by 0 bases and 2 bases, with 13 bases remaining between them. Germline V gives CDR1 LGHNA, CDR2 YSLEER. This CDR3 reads CASSQEWQGQNYGYTF. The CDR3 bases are TGCGCCAGCAGCCAAGAATGGCAGGGCCAAAACTATGGCTACACCTTC.

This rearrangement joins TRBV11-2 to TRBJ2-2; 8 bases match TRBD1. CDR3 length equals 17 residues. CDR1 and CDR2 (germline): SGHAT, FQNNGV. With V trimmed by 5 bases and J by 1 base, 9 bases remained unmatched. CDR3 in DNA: TGTGCCAGCAGCCCCGCTTCTGGACAGGGGAACACCGGGGAGCTGTTTTTT. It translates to CASSPASGQGNTGELFF.

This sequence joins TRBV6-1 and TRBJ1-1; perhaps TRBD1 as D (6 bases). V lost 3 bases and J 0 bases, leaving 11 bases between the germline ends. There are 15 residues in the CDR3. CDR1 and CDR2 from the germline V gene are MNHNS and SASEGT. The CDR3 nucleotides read TGTGCCAGCAGTGACCAGGGGATGATGAACACTGAAGCTTTCTTT. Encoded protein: CASSDQGMMNTEAFF.

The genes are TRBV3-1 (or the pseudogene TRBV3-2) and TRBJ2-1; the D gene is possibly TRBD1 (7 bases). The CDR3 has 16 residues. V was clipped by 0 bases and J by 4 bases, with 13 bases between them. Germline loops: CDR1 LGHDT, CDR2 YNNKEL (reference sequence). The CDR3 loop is CASSQDLAGGYNEQFF. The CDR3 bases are TGTGCCAGCAGCCAAGATCTGGCAGGGGGGTACAATGAGCAGTTCTTC.